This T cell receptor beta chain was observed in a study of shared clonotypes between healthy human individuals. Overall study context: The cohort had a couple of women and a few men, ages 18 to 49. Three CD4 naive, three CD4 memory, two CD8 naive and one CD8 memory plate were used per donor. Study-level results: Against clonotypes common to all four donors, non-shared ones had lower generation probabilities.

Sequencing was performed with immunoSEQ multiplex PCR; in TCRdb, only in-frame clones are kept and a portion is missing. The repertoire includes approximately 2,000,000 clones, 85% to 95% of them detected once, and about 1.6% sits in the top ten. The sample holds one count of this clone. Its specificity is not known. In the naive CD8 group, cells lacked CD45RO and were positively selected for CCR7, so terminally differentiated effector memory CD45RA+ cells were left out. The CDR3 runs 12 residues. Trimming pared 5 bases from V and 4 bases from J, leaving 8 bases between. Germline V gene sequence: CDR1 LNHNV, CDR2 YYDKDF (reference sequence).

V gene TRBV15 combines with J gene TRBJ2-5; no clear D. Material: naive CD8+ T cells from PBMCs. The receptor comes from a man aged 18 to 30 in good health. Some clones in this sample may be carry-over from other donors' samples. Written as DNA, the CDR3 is TGTGCCACCAGCTATGGGGTAGAGACCCAGTACTTC. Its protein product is CATSYGVETQYF.